This passage covers 5 T cell receptor beta chains from one sample sequenced in a study of blood T cell repertoires in COVID-19. The repertoire was sequenced with immunoSEQ multiplex PCR; TCRdb's copy has only in-frame clones and lacks some. The sample includes roughly 220,000 clones, 80% to 90% of them seen just once. Material for sequencing was PBMCs or T cells enriched from blood (not recorded which). These receptor sequences come from a woman in her 40s with acute COVID-19.

The V gene is TRBV10-1, the J gene TRBJ1-1; 8 bases fit TRBD1. The CDR3 covers 15 residues. The J segment lost 4 bases and the V segment lost 4 bases, leaving 8 bases of the junction unmatched. Germline V CDR1 and CDR2: WNHNN, SYGVQD (reference sequence). This chain's CDR3 is CASSAGGLGGTEAFF. The CDR3 coding sequence is TGCGCCAGCAGTGCAGGGGGCTTGGGAGGCACTGAAGCTTTCTTT.

The CDR3 region has the DNA TGTGCCAGCAGCTCACGACAGGGCCCGTGGACAGATACGCAGTATTTT. It specifies CASSSRQGPWTDTQYF. The chain links TRBV7-9 to TRBJ2-3, with 7 nucleotides matching TRBD1. J lost 3 bases, V lost 4 bases, and 10 bases had no gene match. Germline CDR1 reads SEHNR; CDR2 reads FQNEAQ (reference sequence). This CDR3 has 16 residues.

CDR3: CASSRGAATNEKLFF. Here the CDR3 DNA reads TGTGCCAGCAGTCGGGGTGCTGCAACTAATGAAAAACTGTTTTTT. The rearrangement links TRBV7-9 to TRBJ1-4, with no clear D. V lost 6 bases, J lost 0 bases, and 11 bases lay in between. The CDR3 runs to 15 residues. Germline CDR1 SEHNR, CDR2 FQNEAQ (reference sequence).

The chain is built from TRBV7-9 and TRBJ1-5; tentatively, D is TRBD1 (6 bases). V lost 0 bases and J 7 bases, leaving 13 bases between the germline ends. In germline, CDR1 is SEHNR, CDR2 FQNEAQ (reference sequence). The CDR3 spans 15 residues. CDR3 DNA: TGTGCCAGCAGCTTAGCGGGCCCAGGGGACCAGCCCCAGCATTTT. Translated, it gives CASSLAGPGDQPQHF. The full variable domain, with the rest looked up from reference TRBV7-9 and TRBJ1-5, is DTGVSQNPRHKITKRGQNVTFRCDPISEHNRLYWYRQTLGQGPEFLTYFQNEAQLEKSRLLSDRFSAERPKGSFSTLEIQRTEQGDSAMYLCASSLAGPGDQPQHFGDGTRLSIL.

The chain combines TRBV3-1 (or the pseudogene TRBV3-2) with TRBJ2-3, with 7 bases that match TRBD2. Germline CDR1 LGHDT, CDR2 YNNKEL (reference sequence). The junction had 14 bases not matched to a gene; V was cut back by 8 bases and J by 6 bases. CDR3 length: 15 residues. CDR3 nucleotides: TGTGCCAGCGCCCGGAGCGGGGAGACGGGGGATACGCAGTATTTT. Protein product: CASARSGETGDTQYF.